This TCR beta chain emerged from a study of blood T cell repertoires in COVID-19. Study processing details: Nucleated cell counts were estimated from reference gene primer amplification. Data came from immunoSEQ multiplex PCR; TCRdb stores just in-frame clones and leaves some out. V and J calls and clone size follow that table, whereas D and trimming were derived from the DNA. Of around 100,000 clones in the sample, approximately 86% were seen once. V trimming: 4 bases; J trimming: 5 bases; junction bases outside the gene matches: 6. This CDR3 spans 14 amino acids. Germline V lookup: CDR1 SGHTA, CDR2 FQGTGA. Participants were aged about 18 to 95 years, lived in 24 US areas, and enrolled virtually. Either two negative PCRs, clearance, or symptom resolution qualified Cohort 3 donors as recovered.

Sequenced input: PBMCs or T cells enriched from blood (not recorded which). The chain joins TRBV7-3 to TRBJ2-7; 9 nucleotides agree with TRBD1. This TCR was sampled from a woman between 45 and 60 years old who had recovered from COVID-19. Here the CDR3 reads CASSSTGGDDEQYF. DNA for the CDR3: TGTGCCAGCAGCTCGACAGGGGGGGATGACGAGCAGTACTTC.